This entry features one TCR beta chain sequence. Its antigen is unidentified. This sample stems from a study of cytomegalovirus exposure and HLA in healthy donors. Donors sampled were nominally healthy, though unrecorded immune exposures were likely. Broader study findings: Further analysis was carried out later, and it showed several of the most significant clusters appearing linked to common viral pathogens.

Germline CDR1 LNHDA, CDR2 SQIVND (reference sequence). This CDR3 has 19 residues. Trimming cost V 4 bases and J 0 bases, with 21 bases left between them. A multiplex PCR was run with 60 Vbeta primers and 13 Jbeta primers. Clones were sequenced by immunoSEQ multiplex PCR, and TCRdb holds only the in-frame ones, with some missing. The sample consists of 150,000 to 200,000 clones, 70% to 80% of them appearing once. The clonotype comes from a man aged 18 to 30 in good health and CMV-seropositive. This chain links TRBV19 with TRBJ2-2, with a tentative D call TRBD1 (5 bases). The sample comprised PBMCs. CDR3 amino acids: CASSTPWGSTYSNTGELFF. CDR3 nucleotides: TGTGCCAGTAGTACCCCGTGGGGCAGCACATACTCGAACACCGGGGAGCTGTTTTTT.